The sequence of this T cell receptor (beta chain) was determined in a study of T-cell memory formation after mild COVID-19. The overall study: The two donors had largely donor-specific TCR clusters. General observations from the study: Clones contracting across day 15 to 85 had a balanced CD4/CD8 profile; later expanding clones leaned CD4+.

MiXCR, applied by TCRdb to the 5' RACE reads, yields one record per CDR3 protein. The repertoire holds under 300,000 distinct CDR3 sequences, with roughly 10% as singletons. On this clonotype: Antigen unknown.

Germline CDR1 SGHRS, CDR2 YFSETQ. This CDR3 has 17 amino acids. With 4 bases removed from V and 4 bases from J, the gap between germline ends came to 21 bases. The receptor's source is a man aged 18-30 years who had mild COVID-19 (a few samples of this study predate the infection). Cell type and time point are not known. Sequenced sample: PBMCs or a T cell subset sorted from them (not recorded which). The V gene is TRBV5-1, the J gene TRBJ2-1, with a weak D call TRBD1 (6 bases). The CDR3 DNA follows: TGCGCCAGCAGCACCCGACAGGCAGGTAGCGTGTACAATGAGCAGTTCTTC. This sequence encodes CASSTRQAGSVYNEQFF.